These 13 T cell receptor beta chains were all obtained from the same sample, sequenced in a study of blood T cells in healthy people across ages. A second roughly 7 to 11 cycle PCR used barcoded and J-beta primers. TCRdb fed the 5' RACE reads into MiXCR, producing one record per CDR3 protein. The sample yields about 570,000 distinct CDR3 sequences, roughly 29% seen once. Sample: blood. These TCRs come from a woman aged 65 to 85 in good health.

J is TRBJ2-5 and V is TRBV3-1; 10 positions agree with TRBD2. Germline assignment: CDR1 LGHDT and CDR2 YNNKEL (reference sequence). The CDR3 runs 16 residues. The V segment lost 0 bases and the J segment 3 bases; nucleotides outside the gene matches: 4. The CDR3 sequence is CASSQETSGVEETQYF. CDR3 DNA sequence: TGTGCCAGCAGCCAAGAAACTAGCGGGGTGGAAGAGACCCAGTACTTC.

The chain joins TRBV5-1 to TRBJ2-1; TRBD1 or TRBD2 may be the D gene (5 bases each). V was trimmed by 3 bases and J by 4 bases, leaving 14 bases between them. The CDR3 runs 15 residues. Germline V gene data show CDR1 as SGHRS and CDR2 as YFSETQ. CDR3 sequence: CASSSAGTQYNEQFF. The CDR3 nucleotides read TGCGCCAGCAGCTCAGCCGGGACCCAATACAATGAGCAGTTCTTC.

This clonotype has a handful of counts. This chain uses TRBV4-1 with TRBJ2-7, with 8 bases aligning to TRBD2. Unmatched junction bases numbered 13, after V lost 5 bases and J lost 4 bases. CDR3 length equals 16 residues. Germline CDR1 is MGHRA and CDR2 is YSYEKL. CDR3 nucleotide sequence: TGCGCCAGCAGCTTACCGACGGGGGGGCGAGGGTACGAGCAGTACTTC. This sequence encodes CASSLPTGGRGYEQYF.

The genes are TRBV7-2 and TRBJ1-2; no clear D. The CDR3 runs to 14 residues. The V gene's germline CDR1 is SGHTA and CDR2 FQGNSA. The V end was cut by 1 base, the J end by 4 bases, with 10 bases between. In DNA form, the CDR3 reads TGTGCCAGCAGCTTAGAGGTCAGGAGCTATGGCTACACCTTC. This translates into CASSLEVRSYGYTF.

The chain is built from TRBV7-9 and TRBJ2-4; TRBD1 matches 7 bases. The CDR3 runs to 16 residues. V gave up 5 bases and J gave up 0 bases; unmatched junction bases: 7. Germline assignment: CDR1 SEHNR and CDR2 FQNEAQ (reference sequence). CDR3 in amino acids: CASSNGDSRAKNIQYF. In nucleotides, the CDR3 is TGTGCCAGCAGCAACGGGGACAGCCGAGCCAAAAACATTCAGTACTTC.

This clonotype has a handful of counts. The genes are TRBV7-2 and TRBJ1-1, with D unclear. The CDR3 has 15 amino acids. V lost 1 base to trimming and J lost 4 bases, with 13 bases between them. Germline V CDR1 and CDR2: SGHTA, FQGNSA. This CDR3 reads CASSLEVWGSTEAFF. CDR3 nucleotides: TGTGCCAGCAGCTTAGAAGTTTGGGGTAGCACTGAAGCTTTCTTT. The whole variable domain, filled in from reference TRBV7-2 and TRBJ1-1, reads GAGVSQSPSNKVTEKGKDVELRCDPISGHTALYWYRQSLGQGLEFLIYFQGNSAPDKSGLPSDRFSAERTGGSVSTLTIQRTQQEDSAVYLCASSLEVWGSTEAFFGQGTRLTVV.

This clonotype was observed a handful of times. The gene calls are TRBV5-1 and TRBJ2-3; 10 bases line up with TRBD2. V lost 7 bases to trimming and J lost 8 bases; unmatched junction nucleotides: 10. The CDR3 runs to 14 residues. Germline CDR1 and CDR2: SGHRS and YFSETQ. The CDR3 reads CASGASGGKVTQYF. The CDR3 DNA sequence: TGCGCCAGCGGAGCTAGCGGGGGTAAGGTTACGCAGTATTTT. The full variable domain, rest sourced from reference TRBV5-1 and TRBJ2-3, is KAGVTQTPRYLIKTRGQQVTLSCSPISGHRSVSWYQQTPGQGLQFLFEYFSETQRNKGNFPGRFSGRQFSNSRSEMNVSTLELGDSALYLCASGASGGKVTQYFGPGTRLTVL.

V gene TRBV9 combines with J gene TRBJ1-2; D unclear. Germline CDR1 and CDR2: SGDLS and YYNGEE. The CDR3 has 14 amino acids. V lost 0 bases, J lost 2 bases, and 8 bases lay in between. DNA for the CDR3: TGTGCCAGCAGCGTAGAGGTGGGAAACTATGGCTACACCTTC. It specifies CASSVEVGNYGYTF.

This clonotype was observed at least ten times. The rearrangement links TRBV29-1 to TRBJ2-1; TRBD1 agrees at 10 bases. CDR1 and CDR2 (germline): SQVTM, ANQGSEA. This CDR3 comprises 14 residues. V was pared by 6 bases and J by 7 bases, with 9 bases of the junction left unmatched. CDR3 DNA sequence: TGCAGCGTAGGAGACAGGGGGCGAAGGAATGAGCAGTTCTTC. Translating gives CSVGDRGRRNEQFF.

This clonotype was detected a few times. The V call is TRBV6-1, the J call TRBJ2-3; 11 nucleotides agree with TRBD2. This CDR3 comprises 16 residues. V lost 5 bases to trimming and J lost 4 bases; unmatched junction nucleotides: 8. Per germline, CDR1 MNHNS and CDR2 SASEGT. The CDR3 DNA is TGTGCCAGCAGTCCCTTAGCGGGGGGGCCCCCAGATACGCAGTATTTT. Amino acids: CASSPLAGGPPDTQYF.

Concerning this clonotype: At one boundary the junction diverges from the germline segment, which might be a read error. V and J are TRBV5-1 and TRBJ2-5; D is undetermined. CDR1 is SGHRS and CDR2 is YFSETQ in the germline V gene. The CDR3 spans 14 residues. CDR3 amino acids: CTSSLSEGQETQYF. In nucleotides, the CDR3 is TGCACCAGCAGCTTGTCAGAAGGTCAAGAGACCCAGTACTTC.

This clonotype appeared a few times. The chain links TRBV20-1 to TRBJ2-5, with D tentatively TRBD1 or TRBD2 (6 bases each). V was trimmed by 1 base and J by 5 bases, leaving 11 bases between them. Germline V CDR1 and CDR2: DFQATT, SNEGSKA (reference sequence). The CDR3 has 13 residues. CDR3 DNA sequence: TGCAGTGCTAGAGTACAGGGAGGTGAGACCCAGTACTTC. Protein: CSARVQGGETQYF.

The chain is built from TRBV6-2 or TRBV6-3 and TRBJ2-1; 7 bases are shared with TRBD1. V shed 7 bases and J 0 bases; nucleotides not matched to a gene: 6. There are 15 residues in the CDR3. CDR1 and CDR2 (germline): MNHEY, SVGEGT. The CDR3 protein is CASINRDSSYNEQFF. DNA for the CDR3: TGTGCCAGCATCAACAGGGACAGCTCCTACAATGAGCAGTTCTTC.